The clone carrying this T cell receptor (beta chain) showed up just a few times. All of the isolated RNA was reverse transcribed, so expressed TCRB transcripts were sequenced. Sequenced by immunoSEQ multiplex PCR; TCRdb stores in-frame clones only, minus some. This table holds roughly 500,000 clones, over 9.5% found once. Trimming removed 7 bases at V and 3 bases at J, with 14 bases between. Germline V gene sequence: CDR1 MGHDK, CDR2 SYGVNS. The CDR3 covers 14 residues. These data originate in a study of beta chain features in type 1 diabetes. By way of CD45RO/CCR7/CD25/CD127/CD95/CD27, the CD4+ regulatory, stem cell-like memory, central memory and naive cells were sorted.

V gene TRBV25-1 combines with J gene TRBJ2-3; TRBD1 might be the D (5 bases). This clonotype was obtained from a woman aged 18 to 35 in good health. The specimen sequenced was naive CD4+ T cells from blood. The DNA for the CDR3 is TGTGCCAGCACCCGGCAAGGGGTGACAGATACGCAGTATTTT. It encodes CASTRQGVTDTQYF.